This T cell receptor beta chain came from a study of T-cell reconstitution after alpha-beta-depleted transplantation in children. General observations from the study: At around two months after transplant, the alpha-beta T cells were reportedly derived from several hundred expanded clones that came from non-depleted graft cells.

This clonotype was detected many times. Its antigen remains unknown. Unique molecular identifiers featured in how the TCRbeta library was prepared. TCRdb passed the PCR reads through MiXCR, listing each CDR3 protein once. The table lists under 35,000 distinct CDR3 sequences, under 8% of them singletons. V was clipped by 4 bases and J by 4 bases, with 8 bases between them. CDR1 SGHAT and CDR2 FQNNGV come from the germline V gene. CDR3 length: 12 amino acids. V gene TRBV11-2 combines with J gene TRBJ2-7; D not certain. The source of this sequence is a male patient aged 10 to 17 who had a stem cell transplant for acute myeloid leukemia, so the T cells may come from the graft donor. The sequenced sample was PBMCs, mostly from graft donor cells, obtained 180 days after TCRalphabeta/CD19-depleted stem cell transplant. The CDR3 DNA is TGTGCCAGCAGCTCGAATTTGTACGAGCAGTACTTC. It codes for CASSSNLYEQYF.